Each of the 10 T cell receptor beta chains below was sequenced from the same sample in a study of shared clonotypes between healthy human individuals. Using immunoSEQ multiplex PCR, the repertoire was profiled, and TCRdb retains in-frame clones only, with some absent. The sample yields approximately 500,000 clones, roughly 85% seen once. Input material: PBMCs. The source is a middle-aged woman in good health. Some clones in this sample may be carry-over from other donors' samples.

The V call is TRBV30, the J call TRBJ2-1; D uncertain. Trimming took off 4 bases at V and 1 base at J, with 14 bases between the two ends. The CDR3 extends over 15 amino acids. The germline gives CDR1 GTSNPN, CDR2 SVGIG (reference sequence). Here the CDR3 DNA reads TGTGCCTGGAATTGGAATCGTGGGTCCTACAATGAGCAGTTCTTC. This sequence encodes CAWNWNRGSYNEQFF.

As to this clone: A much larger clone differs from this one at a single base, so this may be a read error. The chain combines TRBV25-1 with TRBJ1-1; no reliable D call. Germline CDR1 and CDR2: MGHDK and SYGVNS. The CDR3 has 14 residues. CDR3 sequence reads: CPSSDRSLNTEAFF. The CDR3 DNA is TGTCCCAGCAGTGACCGCAGCCTGAACACTGAAGCTTTCTTT. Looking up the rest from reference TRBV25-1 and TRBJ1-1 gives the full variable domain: EADIYQTPRYLVIGTGKKITLECSQTMGHDKMYWYQQDPGMELHLIHYSYGVNSTEKGDLSSESTVSRIRTEHFPLTLESARPSHTSQYLCPSSDRSLNTEAFFGQGTRLTVV.

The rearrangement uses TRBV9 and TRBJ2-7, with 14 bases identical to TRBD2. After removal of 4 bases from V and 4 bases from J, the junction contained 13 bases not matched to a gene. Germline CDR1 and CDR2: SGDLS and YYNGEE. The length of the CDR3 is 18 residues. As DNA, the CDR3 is TGTGCCAGCAGCCAGGGACTAGCGGGAGCCCCCAACAGATACGAGCAGTACTTC. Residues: CASSQGLAGAPNRYEQYF.

CDR3 sequence: CASSDGGQYNQPQHF. The CDR3 nucleotides read TGTGCCAGCAGTGACGGGGGACAGTACAATCAGCCCCAGCATTTT. This rearrangement joins TRBV25-1 to TRBJ1-5; 7 nucleotides align to TRBD1. CDR1 MGHDK and CDR2 SYGVNS come from the germline V gene. There are 15 residues in the CDR3. Trimming took 3 bases from V and 3 from J; bases not matched to a gene: 5. Variable domain in full (rest from reference TRBV25-1 and TRBJ1-5): EADIYQTPRYLVIGTGKKITLECSQTMGHDKMYWYQQDPGMELHLIHYSYGVNSTEKGDLSSESTVSRIRTEHFPLTLESARPSHTSQYLCASSDGGQYNQPQHFGDGTRLSIL.

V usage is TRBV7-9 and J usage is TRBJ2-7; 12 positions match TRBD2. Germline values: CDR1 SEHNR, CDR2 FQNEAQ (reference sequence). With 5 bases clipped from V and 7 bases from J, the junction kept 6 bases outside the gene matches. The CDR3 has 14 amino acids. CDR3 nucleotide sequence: TGTGCCAGCAGCCCCAGACTAGCGGGAGAAGAGCAGTACTTC. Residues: CASSPRLAGEEQYF. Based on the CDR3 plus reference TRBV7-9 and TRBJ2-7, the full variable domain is DTGVSQNPRHKITKRGQNVTFRCDPISEHNRLYWYRQTLGQGPEFLTYFQNEAQLEKSRLLSDRFSAERPKGSFSTLEIQRTEQGDSAMYLCASSPRLAGEEQYFGPGTRLTVT.

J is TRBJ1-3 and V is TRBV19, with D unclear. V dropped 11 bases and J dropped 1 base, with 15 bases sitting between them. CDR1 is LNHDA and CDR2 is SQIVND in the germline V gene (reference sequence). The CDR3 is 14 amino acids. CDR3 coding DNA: TGTGCCTCAAAGATTGGGATTTCTGGAAACACCATATATTTT. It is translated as CASKIGISGNTIYF.

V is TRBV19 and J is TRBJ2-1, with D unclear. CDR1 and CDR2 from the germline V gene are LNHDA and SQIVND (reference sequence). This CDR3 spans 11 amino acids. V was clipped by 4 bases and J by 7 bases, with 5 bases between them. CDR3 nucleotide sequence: TGTGCCAGTAGTAGAGGAAATGAGCAGTTCTTC. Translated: CASSRGNEQFF.

The CDR3 sequence: CASSLGWSSGKNEQFF. CDR3 DNA sequence: TGTGCCAGCAGCTTGGGGTGGTCTAGCGGGAAGAATGAGCAGTTCTTC. J is TRBJ2-1 and V is TRBV5-4, with 9 bases lining up with TRBD2. V dropped 0 bases and J dropped 7; count of bases not matched to a gene: 8. The CDR3 extends over 16 amino acids. Germline V CDR1 and CDR2: SGHNT, YYREEE (reference sequence).

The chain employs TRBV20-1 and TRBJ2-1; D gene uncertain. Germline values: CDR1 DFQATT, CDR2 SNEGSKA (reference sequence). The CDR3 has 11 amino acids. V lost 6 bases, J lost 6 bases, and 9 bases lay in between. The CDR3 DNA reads TGCAGTGCGGACGTTTTCAATGAGCAGTTCTTC. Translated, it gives CSADVFNEQFF.

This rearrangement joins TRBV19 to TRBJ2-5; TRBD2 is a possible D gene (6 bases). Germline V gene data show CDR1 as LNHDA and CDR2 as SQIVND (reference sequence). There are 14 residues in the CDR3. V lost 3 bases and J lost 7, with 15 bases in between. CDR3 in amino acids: CASSMTGARGTQYF. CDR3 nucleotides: TGTGCCAGTAGTATGACGGGAGCCCGAGGGACCCAGTACTTC.